This TCR beta chain was sequenced for a study of T cells expressing NK-cell markers. The wider study: All TCR beta repertoires analysed originated from sorted CD3+CD56+NKG2C+, CD3+CD56+NKG2C- and CD3+CD56-NKG2C+ T cells. Study findings and constraints: It is unclear if expanded NKG2C-expressing clones target HCMV antigens.

With regard to this clonotype: Antigen specificity is unknown.

It was by 5'RACE template switching with UMIs that TCR beta cDNA was made. TCRdb re-called the 5' RACE reads, yielding one record per CDR3 amino acid sequence without DNA. In all, the sample yields 440,000 or so distinct CDR3 sequences. The CDR3 is 14 amino acids. CDR1 and CDR2 from the germline V gene are DFQATT and SNEGSKA (reference sequence). The sample comprised blood T cells: a sorted CD56 or NKG2C T cell subset, CD4+ or CD8+ T cells, or bulk PBMC T cells (not recorded which). J is TRBJ2-2 and V is TRBV20-1; TCRdb indicates TRBD2, and absent DNA this call remains unverified. The clonotype comes from a woman aged 18-70 years in good health. The CDR3 region is CSAATAGGGGELFF.